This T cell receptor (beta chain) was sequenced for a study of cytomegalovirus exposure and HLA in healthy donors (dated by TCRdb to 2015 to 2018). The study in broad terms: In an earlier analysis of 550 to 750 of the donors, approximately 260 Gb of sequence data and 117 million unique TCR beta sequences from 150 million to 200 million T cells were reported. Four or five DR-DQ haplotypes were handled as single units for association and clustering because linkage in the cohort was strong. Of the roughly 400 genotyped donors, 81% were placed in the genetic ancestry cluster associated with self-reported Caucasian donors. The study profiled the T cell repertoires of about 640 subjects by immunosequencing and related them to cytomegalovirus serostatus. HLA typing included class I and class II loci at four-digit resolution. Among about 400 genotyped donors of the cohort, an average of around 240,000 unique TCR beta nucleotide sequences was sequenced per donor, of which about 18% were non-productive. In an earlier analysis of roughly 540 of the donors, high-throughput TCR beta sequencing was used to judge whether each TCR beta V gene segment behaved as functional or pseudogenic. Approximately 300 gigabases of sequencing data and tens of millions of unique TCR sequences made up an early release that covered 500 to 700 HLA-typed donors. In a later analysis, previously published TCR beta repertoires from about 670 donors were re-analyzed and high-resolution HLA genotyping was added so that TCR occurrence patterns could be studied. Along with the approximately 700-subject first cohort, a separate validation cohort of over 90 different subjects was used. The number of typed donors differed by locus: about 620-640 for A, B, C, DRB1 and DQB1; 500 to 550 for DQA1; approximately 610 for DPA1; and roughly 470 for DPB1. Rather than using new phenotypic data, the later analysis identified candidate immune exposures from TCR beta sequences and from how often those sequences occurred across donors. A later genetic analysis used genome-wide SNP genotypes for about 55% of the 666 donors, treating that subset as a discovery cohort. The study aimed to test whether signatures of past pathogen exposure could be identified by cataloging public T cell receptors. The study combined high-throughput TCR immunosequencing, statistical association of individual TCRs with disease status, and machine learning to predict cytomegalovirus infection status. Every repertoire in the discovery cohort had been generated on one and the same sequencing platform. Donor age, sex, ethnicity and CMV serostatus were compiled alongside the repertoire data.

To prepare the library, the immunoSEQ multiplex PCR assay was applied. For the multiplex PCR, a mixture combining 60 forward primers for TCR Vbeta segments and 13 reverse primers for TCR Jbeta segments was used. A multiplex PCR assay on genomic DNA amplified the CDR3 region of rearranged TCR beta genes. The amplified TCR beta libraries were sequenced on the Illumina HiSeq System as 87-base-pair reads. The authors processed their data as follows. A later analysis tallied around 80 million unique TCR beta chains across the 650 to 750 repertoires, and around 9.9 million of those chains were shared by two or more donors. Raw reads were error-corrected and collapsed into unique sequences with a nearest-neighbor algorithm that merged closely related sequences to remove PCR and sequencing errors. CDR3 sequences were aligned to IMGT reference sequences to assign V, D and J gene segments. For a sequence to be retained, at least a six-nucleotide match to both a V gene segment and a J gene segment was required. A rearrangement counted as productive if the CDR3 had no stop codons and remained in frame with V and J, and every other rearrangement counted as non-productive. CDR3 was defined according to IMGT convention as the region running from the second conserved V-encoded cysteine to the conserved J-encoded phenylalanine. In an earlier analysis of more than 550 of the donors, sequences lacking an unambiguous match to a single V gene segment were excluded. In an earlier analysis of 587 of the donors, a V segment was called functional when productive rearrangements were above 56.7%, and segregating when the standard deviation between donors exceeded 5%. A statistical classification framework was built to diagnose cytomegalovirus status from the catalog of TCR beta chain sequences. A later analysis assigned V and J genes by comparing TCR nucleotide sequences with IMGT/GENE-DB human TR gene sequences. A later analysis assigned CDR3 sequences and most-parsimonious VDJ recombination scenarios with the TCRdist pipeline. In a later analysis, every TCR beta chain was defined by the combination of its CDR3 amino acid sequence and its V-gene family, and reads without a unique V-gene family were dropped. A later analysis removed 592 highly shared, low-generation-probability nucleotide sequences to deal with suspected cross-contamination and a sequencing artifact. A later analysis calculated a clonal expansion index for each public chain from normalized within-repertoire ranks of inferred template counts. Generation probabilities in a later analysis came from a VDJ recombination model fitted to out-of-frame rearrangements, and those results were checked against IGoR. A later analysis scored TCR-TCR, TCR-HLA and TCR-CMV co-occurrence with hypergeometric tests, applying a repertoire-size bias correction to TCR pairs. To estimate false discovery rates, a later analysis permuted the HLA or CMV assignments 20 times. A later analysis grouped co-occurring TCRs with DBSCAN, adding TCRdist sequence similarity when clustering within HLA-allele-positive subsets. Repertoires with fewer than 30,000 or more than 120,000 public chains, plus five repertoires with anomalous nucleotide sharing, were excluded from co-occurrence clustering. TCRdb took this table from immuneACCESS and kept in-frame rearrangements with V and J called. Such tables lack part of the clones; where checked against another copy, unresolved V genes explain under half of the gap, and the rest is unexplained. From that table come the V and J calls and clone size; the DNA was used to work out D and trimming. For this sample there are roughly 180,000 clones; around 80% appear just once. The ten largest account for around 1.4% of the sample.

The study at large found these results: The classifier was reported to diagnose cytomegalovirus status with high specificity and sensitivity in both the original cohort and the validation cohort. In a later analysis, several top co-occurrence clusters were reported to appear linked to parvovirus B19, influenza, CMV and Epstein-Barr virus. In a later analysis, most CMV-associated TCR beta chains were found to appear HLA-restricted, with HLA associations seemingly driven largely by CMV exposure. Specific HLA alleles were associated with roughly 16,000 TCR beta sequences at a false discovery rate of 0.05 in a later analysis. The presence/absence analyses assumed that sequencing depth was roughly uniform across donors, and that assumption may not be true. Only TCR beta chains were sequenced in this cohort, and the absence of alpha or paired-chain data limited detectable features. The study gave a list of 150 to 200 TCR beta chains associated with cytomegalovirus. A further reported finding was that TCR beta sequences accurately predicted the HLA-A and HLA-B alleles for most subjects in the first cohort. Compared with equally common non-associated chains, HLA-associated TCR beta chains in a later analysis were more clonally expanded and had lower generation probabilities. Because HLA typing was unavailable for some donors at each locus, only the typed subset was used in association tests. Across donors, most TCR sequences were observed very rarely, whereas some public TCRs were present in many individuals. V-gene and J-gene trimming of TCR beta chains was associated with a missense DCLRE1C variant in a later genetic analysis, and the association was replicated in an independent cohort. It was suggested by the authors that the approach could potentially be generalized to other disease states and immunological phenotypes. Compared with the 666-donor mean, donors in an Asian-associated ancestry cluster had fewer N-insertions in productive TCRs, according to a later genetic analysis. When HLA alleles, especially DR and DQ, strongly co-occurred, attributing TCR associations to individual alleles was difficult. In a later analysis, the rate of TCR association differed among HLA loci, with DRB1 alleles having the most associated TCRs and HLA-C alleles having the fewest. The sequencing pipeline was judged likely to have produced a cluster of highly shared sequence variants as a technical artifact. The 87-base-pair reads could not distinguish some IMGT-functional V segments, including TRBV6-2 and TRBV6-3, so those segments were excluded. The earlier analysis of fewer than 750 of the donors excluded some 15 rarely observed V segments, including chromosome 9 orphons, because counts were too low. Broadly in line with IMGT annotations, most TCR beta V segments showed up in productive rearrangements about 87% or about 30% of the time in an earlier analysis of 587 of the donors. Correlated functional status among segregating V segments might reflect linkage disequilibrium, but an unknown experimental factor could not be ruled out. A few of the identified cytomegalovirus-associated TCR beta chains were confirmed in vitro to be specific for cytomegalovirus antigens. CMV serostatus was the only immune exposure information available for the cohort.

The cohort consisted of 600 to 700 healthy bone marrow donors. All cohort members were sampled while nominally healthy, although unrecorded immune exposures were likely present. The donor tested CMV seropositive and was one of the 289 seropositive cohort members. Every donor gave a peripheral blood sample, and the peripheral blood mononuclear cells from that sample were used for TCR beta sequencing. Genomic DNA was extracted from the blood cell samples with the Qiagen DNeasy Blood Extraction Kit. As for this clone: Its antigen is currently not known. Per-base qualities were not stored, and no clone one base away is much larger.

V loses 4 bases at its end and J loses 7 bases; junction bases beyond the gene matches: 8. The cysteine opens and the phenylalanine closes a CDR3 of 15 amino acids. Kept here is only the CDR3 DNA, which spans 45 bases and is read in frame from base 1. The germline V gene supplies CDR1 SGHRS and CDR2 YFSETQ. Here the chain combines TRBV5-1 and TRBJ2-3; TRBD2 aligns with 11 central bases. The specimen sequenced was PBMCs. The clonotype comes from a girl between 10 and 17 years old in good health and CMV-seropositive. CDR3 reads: CASSLTSGSVYTQYF. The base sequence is TGCGCCAGCAGCCTCACTAGCGGGAGCGTGTATACGCAGTATTTT.